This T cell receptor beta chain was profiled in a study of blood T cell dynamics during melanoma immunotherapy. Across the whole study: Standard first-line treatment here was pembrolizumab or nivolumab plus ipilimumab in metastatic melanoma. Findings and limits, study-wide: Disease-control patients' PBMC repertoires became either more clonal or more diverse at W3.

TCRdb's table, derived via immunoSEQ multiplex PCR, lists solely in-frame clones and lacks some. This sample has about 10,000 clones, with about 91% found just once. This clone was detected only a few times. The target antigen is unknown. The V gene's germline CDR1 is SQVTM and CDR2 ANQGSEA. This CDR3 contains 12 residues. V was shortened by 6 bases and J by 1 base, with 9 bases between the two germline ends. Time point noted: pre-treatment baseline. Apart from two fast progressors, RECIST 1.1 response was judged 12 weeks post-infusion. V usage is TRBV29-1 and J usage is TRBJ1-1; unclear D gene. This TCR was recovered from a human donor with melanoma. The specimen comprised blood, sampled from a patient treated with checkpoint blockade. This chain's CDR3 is CSVLTANTEAFF. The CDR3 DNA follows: TGCAGCGTACTCACAGCGAACACTGAAGCTTTCTTT.